A selection of T cell receptor beta chains follows, all from one sample in a study of shared clonotypes between healthy human individuals. The data were produced by immunoSEQ multiplex PCR, yet TCRdb's version contains in-frame clones alone and is incomplete. The sample yields some 1,900,000 clones, roughly 95% seen once. Specimen: naive CD8+ T cells sorted from blood. These receptors were obtained from a man between 18 and 35 years old in good health. CDR3s include the opening cysteine and the closing phenylalanine or tryptophan. Each record gives: clone size, J gene, D gene, V gene, CDR3 protein, CDR3 DNA. A D gene is named only where the DNA matches it firmly. Some rows have no size entry. The others give once, few or many, or a class for an expanded clone.

>once|TRBJ2-7|TRBD1|TRBV27
CASRGDSSYEQYF
TGTGCCAGTCGAGGGGACAGTTCCTACGAGCAGTACTTC
>NA|TRBJ1-5|NA|TRBV7-9
CASSPQGPNQPQHF
TGTGCCAGCAGCCCCCAGGGTCCCAATCAGCCCCAGCATTTT
>NA|TRBJ1-4|NA|TRBV7-9
CASSSEQGGEKLFF
TGTGCCAGCAGCTCGGAACAGGGTGGCGAAAAACTGTTTTTT
>NA|TRBJ2-1|TRBD2|TRBV4-3
CASSHGGGSLDEQFF
TGCGCCAGCAGCCATGGTGGCGGGAGCTTGGATGAGCAGTTCTTC
>NA|TRBJ2-1|NA|TRBV27
CASSLLSDYNEQFF
TGTGCCAGCAGTTTACTGTCCGACTACAATGAGCAGTTCTTC
>NA|TRBJ2-7|NA|TRBV5-6
CASSSYPGYALNEQYF
TGTGCCAGCAGCTCTTATCCAGGGTACGCGTTGAACGAGCAGTACTTC
>NA|TRBJ2-3|NA|TRBV9
CASSVEGGGYSSTDTQYF
TGTGCCAGCAGCGTAGAAGGTGGGGGCTACTCTAGCACAGATACGCAGTATTTT
>NA|TRBJ1-5|TRBD1|TRBV4-1
CASSQVGQGNQPQHF
TGCGCCAGCAGCCAAGTAGGACAGGGGAATCAGCCCCAGCATTTT
>NA|TRBJ2-2|TRBD1|TRBV6-1
CASSGPGQGAPGELFF
TGTGCCAGCAGTGGACCGGGACAGGGGGCACCCGGGGAGCTGTTTTTT
>NA|TRBJ2-3|TRBD2|TRBV6-5
CASSYPTSGTDTQYF
TGTGCCAGCAGTTACCCGACTAGCGGCACAGATACGCAGTATTTT
>NA|TRBJ2-3|NA|TRBV9
CASSVQEDTQYF
TGTGCCAGCAGCGTACAGGAGGATACGCAGTATTTT
>once|TRBJ2-2|NA|TRBV4-3
CASSQNDVGELFF
TGCGCCAGCAGCCAAAACGATGTCGGGGAGCTGTTTTTT
>NA|TRBJ1-5|NA|TRBV19
CASSIDVNQPQHF
TGTGCCAGTAGTATAGATGTCAATCAGCCCCAGCATTTT
>NA|TRBJ2-1|TRBD2|TRBV2
CASTLAGAYNEQFF
TGTGCCAGCACCTTAGCGGGAGCCTACAATGAGCAGTTCTTC
>NA|TRBJ2-5|TRBD2|TRBV11-2
CASSLEPGTSWQETQYF
TGTGCCAGCAGCTTAGAGCCCGGGACTAGCTGGCAAGAGACCCAGTACTTC
>NA|TRBJ2-6|NA|TRBV11-2
CASSLGTHSGANVLTF
TGTGCCAGCAGCTTAGGGACACACTCTGGGGCCAACGTCCTGACTTTC
>NA|TRBJ1-1|NA|TRBV4-1
CASSHATVNTEAFF
TGCGCCAGCAGCCACGCGACAGTGAACACTGAAGCTTTCTTT
>NA|TRBJ2-7|TRBD2|TRBV6-4
CASSDSGLAGDYEQYF
TGTGCCAGCAGTGACTCAGGGCTAGCGGGAGACTACGAGCAGTACTTC
>NA|TRBJ1-1|NA|TRBV15
CATSRDRSNTEAFF
TGTGCCACCAGCAGAGACAGGTCGAACACTGAAGCTTTCTTT
>NA|TRBJ2-3|NA|TRBV5-6
CASSLGHPSTGLSTDTQYF
TGTGCCAGCAGCTTGGGCCACCCCTCCACAGGATTAAGCACAGATACGCAGTATTTT
>once|TRBJ2-7|TRBD2|TRBV7-9
CASSLVGGAYEQYF
TGTGCCAGCAGCTTAGTCGGGGGGGCCTACGAGCAGTACTTC